This T cell receptor beta chain was retrieved from a study of T-cell memory formation after mild COVID-19. Overall study context: In these data, TCR clusters were largely donor specific. Points from the study as a whole: Day 15 to 85 contracting clones showed balanced CD4/CD8; day 15 to 37 expanders favored CD4+. Researchers report contracting CD4+ clones mostly in CM and EM, with CD8+ clones in EMRA.

V was cut by 3 bases and J by 0 bases, with 9 bases left in between. The length of the CDR3 is 15 residues. The germline V gene has CDR1 MNHEY and CDR2 SMNVEV (reference sequence). 5'RACE with constant-segment primers yielded barcoded, UMI-tagged TCR alpha and TCR beta cDNA libraries. TCRdb re-analysed the 5' RACE reads in MiXCR, keeping a single row per CDR3 protein. This table holds 65,000 to 95,000 distinct CDR3 sequences, roughly 13% found once. This clonotype appeared a few times. Its antigen is unidentified. This chain links TRBV27 with TRBJ2-1, with D hard to call. The sequenced sample consisted of PBMCs or a T cell subset sorted from them (not recorded which). The TCR comes from a man between 18 and 35 years old who had mild COVID-19 (a few samples of this study predate the infection). Cell type and time point are not known. The CDR3 bases are TGTGCCAGCAGTTTCGGGTTAAGCTCCTACAATGAGCAGTTCTTC. Its protein is CASSFGLSSYNEQFF.